Shown below are 13 T cell receptor beta chains from a single sample sequenced in a study of sequential checkpoint blockade in melanoma (dated by TCRdb to about 2019). The sample's treatment or condition label is to be understood as: randomized to nivolumab then ipilimumab (arm A) or the reverse (arm B). Receptor amplification or capture employed the immunoSEQ multiplex PCR assay. What TCRdb holds here is the immuneACCESS table cut down to in-frame rearrangements. Part of the clones is not present; checked against another copy, under half of the missing clones reflect an unresolved V gene, and the others are unexplained. The table for this sample lists 12,000 or so clones; roughly four fifths of them were counted only once. The ten largest clones represent about 7.5% of the sample. Sequences were derived from CD8+ T cells sorted from blood (inferred from file names), sampled from a patient given nivolumab and ipilimumab in sequence. The receptor source for this set is a human donor with melanoma.

The rearrangement uses TRBV23-1 and TRBJ1-2; D possibly corresponds to TRBD1 (6 bases). TRBV23-1 is labeled an ORF, and its function is uncertain. Trimming removed 8 bases from V and 4 bases from J, with 20 bases in between. This CDR3 contains 15 residues. CDR3 bases: TGCGCCAGCCCTATCCGACAGGTGCCCTCCTATGGCTACACCTTC. Protein product: CASPIRQVPSYGYTF.

In its sample, this clone was seen a few times. The genes are TRBV19 and TRBJ2-7; 8 bases are shared with TRBD1. Germline CDR1 and CDR2: LNHDA and SQIVND (reference sequence). Trimming cost V 6 bases and J 6 bases; bases outside gene matches: 7. The CDR3 has 13 amino acids. CDR3 sequence (DNA): TGTGCCAGTAGCCCGGGACAGGCCTTCGAGCAGTACTTC. Translation gives CASSPGQAFEQYF.

The count of this clone is one. This rearrangement joins TRBV9 to TRBJ1-2; 10 nucleotides align to TRBD1. Germline values: CDR1 SGDLS, CDR2 YYNGEE. CDR3 size: 16 residues. V gave up 4 bases and J gave up 1 base; unmatched junction bases: 7. CDR3 bases: TGTGCCAGCAGCACCGGGACAGGGGCTTTTAACTATGGCTACACCTTC. Encoded protein: CASSTGTGAFNYGYTF.

The chain links TRBV27 to TRBJ2-7, with a possible D match to TRBD2 (6 bases). V dropped 1 base and J dropped 5 bases, with 9 bases sitting between them. The germline V gene has CDR1 MNHEY and CDR2 SMNVEV (reference sequence). The CDR3 is 13 amino acids. The CDR3 is CASSLLGGHEQYF. In DNA, the CDR3 is TGTGCCAGCAGTTTATTGGGAGGCCACGAGCAGTACTTC.

The chain links TRBV7-2 to TRBJ2-3, with a possible D match to TRBD1 (5 bases). Germline V gene sequence: CDR1 SGHTA, CDR2 FQGNSA. CDR3 size: 15 residues. Trimming stripped 3 bases from V and 3 bases from J, with 13 bases between. CDR3 DNA: TGTGCCAGCAGCTTTAGATTACAGGAGACAGATACGCAGTATTTT. Its protein is CASSFRLQETDTQYF.

The V and J genes are TRBV27 and TRBJ2-7; 8 bases are shared with TRBD2. The CDR3 is 15 residues long. V lost 3 bases, J lost 0 bases, and 4 bases stayed unmatched. Germline values: CDR1 MNHEY, CDR2 SMNVEV (reference sequence). The CDR3 coding sequence is TGTGCCAGCAGTTTCGCTAGCGGGCTCTCCTACGAGCAGTACTTC. Its protein product is CASSFASGLSYEQYF.

The table lists this clone with a few counts. The rearrangement joins TRBV4-1 to TRBJ2-7, with 8 bases fitting TRBD1. This CDR3 comprises 15 residues. The trim removed 3 bases at V and 4 bases at J, leaving 8 bases unmatched. The germline V gene has CDR1 MGHRA and CDR2 YSYEKL. The CDR3 is CASSHSSTGVYEQYF. The CDR3 coding sequence is TGCGCCAGCAGCCATTCGTCGACAGGGGTGTACGAGCAGTACTTC.

The chain has TRBV4-1 and TRBJ1-5; no clear D. Germline CDR1 MGHRA, CDR2 YSYEKL. V lost 4 bases and J 2 bases, leaving 15 bases between the germline ends. The CDR3 is 16 residues long. In DNA form, the CDR3 reads TGCGCCAGCAGCCCCTTCGGAGGTGTTGGCAATCAGCCCCAGCATTTT. Amino acid sequence: CASSPFGGVGNQPQHF.

J is TRBJ1-2 and V is TRBV27; 7 nucleotides agree with TRBD1. The CDR3 covers 14 residues. Germline CDR1 MNHEY, CDR2 SMNVEV (reference sequence). Trimming at V came to 5 bases and at J to 2 bases, leaving 5 bases not matched to a gene. The DNA for the CDR3 is TGTGCCAGCAGTGCCGGGGGACAGAACTATGGCTACACCTTC. This encodes CASSAGGQNYGYTF.

The gene calls are TRBV7-6 and TRBJ2-6; no clear D. V was shortened by 5 bases and J by 4 bases, with 12 bases between the two germline ends. The V gene's germline CDR1 is SGHVS and CDR2 FNYEAQ. The CDR3 extends over 15 amino acids. CDR3 bases: TGTGCCAGCAGCGCGTCAGGCCCCGGGGCCAACGTCCTGACTTTC. Translation: CASSASGPGANVLTF. The whole variable domain, filled in from reference TRBV7-6 and TRBJ2-6, reads GAGVSQSPRYKVTKRGQDVALRCDPISGHVSLYWYRQALGQGPEFLTYFNYEAQQDKSGLPNDRFSAERPEGSISTLTIQRTEQRDSAMYRCASSASGPGANVLTFGAGSRLTVL.

The chain is built from TRBV4-2 and TRBJ2-5; TRBD2 agrees at 9 bases. The germline V gene encodes CDR1 LGHNA and CDR2 YNFKEQ. V lost 0 bases, J lost 5 bases, and 7 bases stayed unmatched. The CDR3 runs 16 residues. Here the CDR3 DNA reads TGTGCCAGCAGCCAAGATCCAGCGGGGGGCCCGGAGACCCAGTACTTC. Its translation is CASSQDPAGGPETQYF.

The chain carries TRBV7-9 and TRBJ2-7, with 9 bases identical to TRBD2. The CDR3 length is 15 residues. V lost 5 bases, J lost 4 bases, and 9 bases stayed unmatched. Germline V gives CDR1 SEHNR, CDR2 FQNEAQ (reference sequence). The chain's CDR3 is CASSPRGSGSYEQYF. The CDR3 DNA follows: TGTGCCAGCAGCCCTCGGGGTAGCGGGAGTTACGAGCAGTACTTC.

This chain joins TRBV9 and TRBJ2-2; D might be TRBD2 (6 bases). CDR3 length: 15 amino acids. CDR1 is SGDLS and CDR2 is YYNGEE in the germline V gene. Trimming pared 4 bases from V and 3 bases from J, leaving 13 bases between. The DNA of the CDR3 is TGTGCCAGCAGCCCGGCGGGGTATCACACCGGGGAGCTGTTTTTT. Translation: CASSPAGYHTGELFF.